The 30 T cell receptor beta chains below were found in one sample sequenced in a study of shared clonotypes between healthy human individuals. The repertoire was sequenced with immunoSEQ multiplex PCR; TCRdb's copy has only in-frame clones and lacks some. The sample yields approximately 2,000,000 clones, roughly 95% seen once. Only CD45RO-negative cells positively selected for CCR7 counted as naive CD8 cells, so terminally differentiated effector memory CD45RA+ cells were excluded. Sequenced material: naive CD8+ T cells from PBMCs. These receptors were taken from a man between 18 and 29 years old in good health. Some clones in this sample may be carry-over from other donors' samples.

The J gene is TRBJ2-7, the V gene TRBV9; tentative D call: TRBD2 (5 bases). V lost 4 bases to trimming and J lost 3 bases, with 11 bases between them. Looked up from germline, CDR1 is SGDLS and CDR2 is YYNGEE. CDR3 size: 13 residues. CDR3 coding DNA: TGTGCCAGCAGCCCCGCCGGGAACTACGAGCAGTACTTC. Translating it yields CASSPAGNYEQYF.

V gene TRBV7-8 combines with J gene TRBJ2-1, with a weak D call TRBD1 (6 bases). The CDR3 spans 15 residues. CDR1 and CDR2 from the germline V gene are SGHVS and FQNEAQ. The V end was cut by 5 bases, the J end by 2 bases, with 13 bases between. CDR3 DNA sequence: TGTGCCAGCAGCCCCCTACAGGGACCCTACAATGAGCAGTTCTTC. This codes for CASSPLQGPYNEQFF.

This clone was detected a few times. The V call is TRBV27, the J call TRBJ2-7, with 7 positions matching TRBD2. Germline V lookup: CDR1 MNHEY, CDR2 SMNVEV (reference sequence). The length of the CDR3 is 15 residues. V shed 6 bases and J 2 bases; nucleotides not matched to a gene: 10. CDR3 in amino acids: CASRPVMGGTYEQYF. Written as DNA, the CDR3 is TGTGCCAGCAGGCCCGTGATGGGGGGGACCTACGAGCAGTACTTC.

The genes are TRBV28 and TRBJ1-1; 9 bases map to TRBD1. V was clipped by 2 bases and J by 12 bases; unmatched bases: 13. The germline CDR1 and CDR2 sequences are MDHEN and SYDVKM. The CDR3 sequence is 15 residues long. The CDR3 loop reads CASSLGIRQGEKSFF. The CDR3 bases are TGTGCCAGCAGTTTAGGGATCCGACAGGGGGAGAAATCTTTCTTT.

The chain recombines TRBV19 with TRBJ2-1; 8 bases match TRBD1. CDR1 is LNHDA and CDR2 is SQIVND in the germline V gene (reference sequence). The J segment lost 2 bases and the V segment lost 5 bases, leaving 8 bases of the junction unmatched. This CDR3 has 16 amino acids. The CDR3 DNA sequence: TGTGCCAGTAGTGTCACCGGGACAGGCGCCTACAATGAGCAGTTCTTC. As protein: CASSVTGTGAYNEQFF.

The J gene is TRBJ1-1, the V gene TRBV7-2; TRBD1 agrees at 8 bases. The V segment lost 5 bases and the J segment 5 bases; nucleotides outside the gene matches: 10. The CDR3 consists of 15 residues. Germline V CDR1 and CDR2: SGHTA, FQGNSA. The CDR3 DNA reads as TGTGCCAGCAGCCTATATACAGGGGGAGGAACTGAAGCTTTCTTT. The encoded protein is CASSLYTGGGTEAFF.

The chain joins TRBV9 to TRBJ2-7; 9 bases align to TRBD1. From germline, CDR1 is SGDLS and CDR2 YYNGEE. The CDR3 runs to 15 residues. Losses at the gene ends were 3 bases for V and 3 bases for J; bases not matched to a gene: 7. DNA of the CDR3: TGTGCCAGCAGCGCGTCCGGGACAGGGTTCTACGAGCAGTACTTC. Translating it yields CASSASGTGFYEQYF.

V is TRBV2 and J is TRBJ1-4; D call uncertain. Trimming took 6 bases from V and 0 from J, leaving 11 bases between them. CDR3 length equals 15 residues. In germline, CDR1 is SNHLY, CDR2 FYNNEI. The CDR3 here is CASRYPASTNEKLFF. The CDR3 DNA reads as TGTGCCAGCAGGTATCCGGCGTCAACTAATGAAAAACTGTTTTTT.

The J gene is TRBJ2-3, the V gene TRBV28; 7 nucleotides match TRBD2. J was trimmed by 4 bases and V by 5 bases; bases with no gene match: 15. Germline V gives CDR1 MDHEN, CDR2 SYDVKM. This CDR3 comprises 17 residues. The CDR3 loop is CASSERRTRRFSDTQYF. Here the CDR3 DNA reads TGTGCCAGCAGTGAACGTCGGACTAGAAGGTTTTCAGATACGCAGTATTTT. Variable domain in full (rest from reference TRBV28 and TRBJ2-3): DVKVTQSSRYLVKRTGEKVFLECVQDMDHENMFWYRQDPGLGLRLIYFSYDVKMKEKGDIPEGYSVSREKKERFSLILESASTNQTSMYLCASSERRTRRFSDTQYFGPGTRLTVL.

The chain employs TRBV7-9 and TRBJ2-1; D gene uncertain. The CDR3 runs 16 residues. V lost 4 bases, J lost 0 bases, and 13 bases lay in between. Germline V CDR1 and CDR2: SEHNR, FQNEAQ (reference sequence). The CDR3 spells CASSSLSRGSYNEQFF. The DNA for the CDR3 is TGTGCCAGCAGCTCACTGAGTAGAGGCTCCTACAATGAGCAGTTCTTC.

CDR3 sequence (DNA): TGTGCCAGCAGCGTAGGGGAGGGCCCGCAGTATTTT. It translates to CASSVGEGPQYF. The rearrangement uses TRBV9 and TRBJ2-3; 7 bases fit TRBD2. The V and J ends lost 0 bases and 10 bases, in that order; junction bases with no gene match: 2. Germline CDR1 and CDR2: SGDLS and YYNGEE. The CDR3 spans 12 residues.

The chain links TRBV9 to TRBJ1-4; 7 bases match TRBD1. CDR1 and CDR2 from the germline V gene are SGDLS and YYNGEE. The CDR3 contains 15 residues. Trimming at V came to 5 bases and at J to 5 bases, leaving 9 bases not matched to a gene. Here the CDR3 DNA reads TGTGCCAGCAGTCTAGGGGGCCGCACGAATGAAAAACTGTTTTTT. Its translation: CASSLGGRTNEKLFF.

The chain links TRBV20-1 to TRBJ2-5, with D possibly matching TRBD1 (5 bases). This CDR3 is built from 11 residues. Germline CDR1 reads DFQATT; CDR2 reads SNEGSKA (reference sequence). Trimming took 3 bases from V and 3 from J, leaving 5 bases between them. Here the CDR3 reads CSARTEETQYF. CDR3 nucleotides: TGCAGTGCTAGGACAGAAGAGACCCAGTACTTC.

This chain links TRBV28 with TRBJ2-7; maybe TRBD2 (6 bases). This CDR3 is 16 amino acids long. Trimming shortened V by 4 bases and J by 0 bases, and 16 bases separated the two germline ends. CDR1 is MDHEN, CDR2 SYDVKM, per germline. The CDR3 loop is CASSWGLTDSSYEQYF. CDR3 coding DNA: TGTGCCAGCAGTTGGGGACTCACTGATAGCTCCTACGAGCAGTACTTC.

V and J are TRBV28 and TRBJ1-1; the match to TRBD1 covers 7 bases. The CDR3 runs to 15 residues. Per germline, CDR1 MDHEN and CDR2 SYDVKM. Losses at the gene ends were 4 bases for V and 5 bases for J; bases not matched to a gene: 10. Here the CDR3 reads CASSSPRQGRTEAFF. The CDR3 DNA reads TGTGCCAGCAGTTCCCCCCGACAGGGAAGGACTGAAGCTTTCTTT.

This chain connects TRBV7-8 to TRBJ2-7; D is undetermined. CDR3 length: 13 residues. The V end lost 5 bases, the J end lost 2 bases, and 10 bases lay between the germline ends. Germline V lookup: CDR1 SGHVS, CDR2 FQNEAQ. For the CDR3, the DNA is TGTGCCAGCAGCACGCGGATGACCTACGAGCAGTACTTC. Translation: CASSTRMTYEQYF.

This sequence joins TRBV19 and TRBJ1-4; TRBD1 is a possible D gene (6 bases). Trimming shortened V by 7 bases and J by 5 bases, and 14 bases separated the two germline ends. The CDR3 loop spans 14 amino acids. From germline, CDR1 is LNHDA and CDR2 SQIVND (reference sequence). The CDR3 spells CASNQAGVNEKLFF. CDR3 coding DNA: TGTGCCAGTAATCAGGCAGGGGTAAATGAAAAACTGTTTTTT. Together with reference TRBV19 and TRBJ1-4, the CDR3 gives the full variable domain: DGGITQSPKYLFRKEGQNVTLSCEQNLNHDAMYWYRQDPGQGLRLIYYSQIVNDFQKGDIAEGYSVSREKKESFPLTVTSAQKNPTAFYLCASNQAGVNEKLFFGSGTQLSVL.

The V gene is TRBV4-2, the J gene TRBJ1-5; D not certain. Germline V gene data show CDR1 as LGHNA and CDR2 as YNFKEQ. V lost 0 bases, J lost 0 bases, and 9 bases lay in between. This CDR3 is 16 amino acids long. The CDR3 bases are TGTGCCAGCAGCCAAGATGCAGGCTATAGCAATCAGCCCCAGCATTTT. Translating gives CASSQDAGYSNQPQHF.

This clone has only one observation. The chain is built from TRBV19 and TRBJ2-7; D remains ambiguous. This CDR3 has 12 amino acids. V was cut by 5 bases and J by 5 bases, with 10 bases left in between. From germline, CDR1 is LNHDA and CDR2 SQIVND (reference sequence). Here the CDR3 reads CASSPQSDEQYF. In DNA form, the CDR3 reads TGTGCCAGTAGTCCGCAGTCCGACGAGCAGTACTTC.

The chain recombines TRBV9 with TRBJ2-1; no clear D. The CDR3 spans 13 residues. Germline V lookup: CDR1 SGDLS, CDR2 YYNGEE. The ends were cut back, 3 bases at V and 6 bases at J, with 10 bases in the middle. This CDR3 is CASSARLINEQFF. The DNA of the CDR3 is TGTGCCAGCAGCGCCCGACTTATCAATGAGCAGTTCTTC.

This chain uses TRBV18 with TRBJ1-3, with 11 positions matching TRBD1. V was pared by 3 bases and J by 4 bases, with 5 bases of the junction left unmatched. This CDR3 spans 16 amino acids. CDR1 is KGHSH, CDR2 LQKENI, per germline. CDR3 region: CASSPLDRGRGNTIYF. CDR3 in DNA: TGTGCCAGCTCACCCCTGGACAGGGGGCGAGGAAACACCATATATTTT.

The chain links TRBV5-1 to TRBJ1-2; no definite D call. The germline gives CDR1 SGHRS, CDR2 YFSETQ. Trimming removed 2 bases from V and 4 bases from J, with 12 bases in between. CDR3 length equals 14 residues. The CDR3 loop is CASSFPGSVYGYTF. As DNA, the CDR3 is TGCGCCAGCAGCTTCCCCGGGTCGGTCTATGGCTACACCTTC. The entire variable domain, with the rest obtained from reference TRBV5-1 and TRBJ1-2, is as follows: KAGVTQTPRYLIKTRGQQVTLSCSPISGHRSVSWYQQTPGQGLQFLFEYFSETQRNKGNFPGRFSGRQFSNSRSEMNVSTLELGDSALYLCASSFPGSVYGYTFGSGTRLTVV.

The chain has TRBV19 and TRBJ1-2, with D maybe TRBD1 (5 bases). The CDR3 extends over 12 amino acids. Germline V lookup: CDR1 LNHDA, CDR2 SQIVND (reference sequence). The V end was cut by 8 bases, the J end by 4 bases, with 11 bases between. The CDR3 DNA sequence: TGTGCCAGTTTCAGACAGAGCTATGGCTACACCTTC. Translating gives CASFRQSYGYTF. The full variable domain, with the rest looked up from reference TRBV19 and TRBJ1-2, is DGGITQSPKYLFRKEGQNVTLSCEQNLNHDAMYWYRQDPGQGLRLIYYSQIVNDFQKGDIAEGYSVSREKKESFPLTVTSAQKNPTAFYLCASFRQSYGYTFGSGTRLTVV.

The chain is built from TRBV4-1 and TRBJ2-7, with a tentative D call TRBD2 (6 bases). V dropped 1 base and J dropped 6 bases, with 10 bases sitting between them. Germline CDR1 MGHRA, CDR2 YSYEKL. This CDR3 region has 13 residues. CDR3 DNA sequence: TGCGCCAGCAGCCAAGCTGTGGGACTCGAGCAGTACTTC. It codes for CASSQAVGLEQYF.

The rearrangement uses TRBV5-5 and TRBJ2-7; 8 nucleotides match TRBD2. The V and J ends lost 4 bases and 2 bases, in that order; junction bases with no gene match: 8. CDR1 is SGHKS and CDR2 is YYEKEE in the germline V gene (reference sequence). The CDR3 sequence is 15 residues long. The CDR3 DNA reads TGTGCCAGCAGCCCCGAACTAGCGGCGACCTACGAGCAGTACTTC. This sequence encodes CASSPELAATYEQYF.

J is TRBJ1-5 and V is TRBV11-2; D unresolved. V lost 3 bases to trimming and J lost 5 bases, with 8 bases between them. The germline V gene has CDR1 SGHAT and CDR2 FQNNGV. The CDR3 consists of 13 residues. The CDR3 region has the DNA TGTGCCAGCAGCTTGGAAAAACATCAGCCCCAGCATTTT. Amino acid sequence: CASSLEKHQPQHF.

This chain uses TRBV6-6 with TRBJ2-7; D unclear. This CDR3 has 13 amino acids. Germline CDR1 reads MNHNY; CDR2 reads SVGAGI (reference sequence). Trimming left V 4 bases short and J 4 bases short, with 11 bases between. CDR3 region: CASSWSEKYEQYF. DNA for the CDR3: TGTGCCAGCAGTTGGAGCGAGAAATACGAGCAGTACTTC.

The chain couples TRBV4-1 to TRBJ2-7; a possible D gene is TRBD1 (5 bases). The ends were cut back, 1 base at V and 3 bases at J, with 13 bases in the middle. The germline V gene encodes CDR1 MGHRA and CDR2 YSYEKL. This CDR3 contains 15 residues. CDR3 nucleotides: TGCGCCAGCAGCCAAGGGTGGGGCGGAAGCTACGAGCAGTACTTC. As protein: CASSQGWGGSYEQYF.

The gene calls are TRBV7-9 and TRBJ2-7; D gene uncertain. The CDR3 length is 14 residues. Germline loops: CDR1 SEHNR, CDR2 FQNEAQ (reference sequence). V was trimmed by 4 bases and J by 3 bases, leaving 13 bases between them. This CDR3 is CASSSVGPLYEQYF. CDR3 coding DNA: TGTGCCAGCAGCTCTGTCGGGCCTCTCTACGAGCAGTACTTC.

This sequence joins TRBV2 and TRBJ2-7; 12 nucleotides agree with TRBD2. V was pared by 5 bases and J by 7 bases, with 12 bases of the junction left unmatched. Germline CDR1 is SNHLY and CDR2 is FYNNEI. The CDR3 is 16 residues long. The CDR3 reads CASSFGPSGRAWEQYF. The CDR3 nucleotides read TGTGCCAGCAGTTTCGGACCTAGCGGGAGGGCCTGGGAGCAGTACTTC. Filled out from reference TRBV2 and TRBJ2-7, the complete variable domain reads EPEVTQTPSHQVTQMGQEVILRCVPISNHLYFYWYRQILGQKVEFLVSFYNNEISEKSEIFDDQFSVERPDGSNFTLKIRSTKLEDSAMYFCASSFGPSGRAWEQYFGPGTRLTVT.